Included here is one T cell receptor (beta chain) sequence, with context. Its antigen is undetermined. The assay ran at deep level. The method was immunoSEQ multiplex PCR; TCRdb's version includes in-frame clones alone and lacks a portion of them. The sample includes under 1,900,000 clones, approximately 98.5% seen only once; the top ten take 0.36%. The data are from a study of shared clonotypes between healthy human individuals. Study observations and caveats: Measured sharing among donors was expected to vary with sequencing depth. Naive subsets, compared against memory subsets, generally had larger estimated richness values.

The CDR3 has 15 amino acids. V was shortened by 1 base and J by 3 bases, with 14 bases between the two germline ends. Germline CDR1 SGHRS, CDR2 YFSETQ. Sequenced material: naive CD4+ T cells sorted from blood. Subset indicated: CD45RA+ positively selected. V and J are TRBV5-1 and TRBJ2-7; maybe TRBD2 (6 bases). The sequence was collected from a man aged 30 to 45 in good health. CDR3 sequence: CASSLRTWDFYEQYF. In DNA form, the CDR3 reads TGCGCCAGCAGCTTGCGGACGTGGGACTTCTACGAGCAGTACTTC.